The entry below gives a single T cell receptor (beta chain) sequence along with its context. This specimen belongs to a study of blood T cell repertoires in COVID-19. With 4 bases clipped from V and 6 bases from J, the junction kept 7 bases outside the gene matches. This CDR3 spans 14 amino acids. CDR1 and CDR2 (germline): SGDLS, YYNGEE. Original processing methods: Amplification from reference gene primers served as the basis for estimated nucleated cell counts. Only in-frame clones appear in the TCRdb table, and some are missing; sequencing was by immunoSEQ multiplex PCR. The V and J calls and clone size were taken over from that table, and D and trimming were inferred from the DNA. Here the sample spans approximately 190,000 clones, approximately 90% being singletons.

The chain couples TRBV9 to TRBJ1-2, with 9 positions matching TRBD1. Sample: PBMCs or T cells enriched from blood (not recorded which). This clonotype was sampled from a woman between 40 and 50 years old in a cohort exposed to, infected with or recovered from COVID-19 (not recorded which). CDR3 sequence: CASSLWDREDGYTF. The CDR3 DNA is TGTGCCAGCAGCTTGTGGGACAGGGAGGATGGCTACACCTTC.